Shown below are 13 T cell receptor beta chains from a single sample sequenced in a study of blood T cell repertoires in COVID-19. Data came from immunoSEQ multiplex PCR; TCRdb stores just in-frame clones and leaves some out. Of about 220,000 clones in the sample, under 90% were seen once. Source material: peripheral blood. These receptors originate from a woman aged 55-70 years who had recovered from COVID-19.

This rearrangement joins TRBV7-2 to TRBJ1-4, with TRBD1 matching 7 bases. Trimming at V came to 2 bases and at J to 6 bases, leaving 9 bases not matched to a gene. Germline-derived CDR1 and CDR2 are SGHTA and FQGNSA. CDR3 length equals 16 residues. The CDR3 region is CASSLNPTGLDEKLFF. CDR3 bases: TGTGCCAGCAGCTTAAATCCGACAGGGTTAGATGAAAAACTGTTTTTT.

This clone has only one observation. This chain links TRBV7-2 with TRBJ2-1; 9 bases line up with TRBD2. This CDR3 spans 16 amino acids. Germline V gene sequence: CDR1 SGHTA, CDR2 FQGNSA. Trimming cost V 6 bases and J 4 bases; bases outside gene matches: 10. The CDR3 reads CASSSASGEWYNEQFF. CDR3 in DNA: TGTGCCAGCAGTTCGGCTAGCGGGGAGTGGTACAATGAGCAGTTCTTC.

V usage is TRBV30 and J usage is TRBJ1-1; 8 nucleotides match TRBD1. V was clipped by 3 bases and J by 1 base; unmatched bases: 7. The V gene's germline CDR1 is GTSNPN and CDR2 SVGIG (reference sequence). CDR3 length: 15 amino acids. The CDR3 loop reads CAWRGRTGSNTEAFF. CDR3 nucleotide sequence: TGTGCCTGGAGGGGACGGACAGGGTCGAACACTGAAGCTTTCTTT.

V usage is TRBV2 and J usage is TRBJ2-3, with 8 nucleotides matching TRBD2. The CDR3 runs to 13 residues. V lost 4 bases to trimming and J lost 5 bases; unmatched junction nucleotides: 2. Germline values: CDR1 SNHLY, CDR2 FYNNEI. Written as DNA, the CDR3 is TGTGCCAGCAGTGTCGGGGGGGAAGATACGCAGTATTTT. Protein: CASSVGGEDTQYF. Full variable domain (remainder filled in from reference TRBV2 and TRBJ2-3): EPEVTQTPSHQVTQMGQEVILRCVPISNHLYFYWYRQILGQKVEFLVSFYNNEISEKSEIFDDQFSVERPDGSNFTLKIRSTKLEDSAMYFCASSVGGEDTQYFGPGTRLTVL.

The genes are TRBV5-4 and TRBJ1-3; 8 nucleotides align to TRBD1. V lost 4 bases to trimming and J lost 2 bases; unmatched junction nucleotides: 8. The CDR3 is 16 amino acids. Germline loops: CDR1 SGHNT, CDR2 YYREEE (reference sequence). CDR3 DNA sequence: TGTGCCAGCAGCCCAGACAGGGGAAGCACTGGAAACACCATATATTTT. Translating it yields CASSPDRGSTGNTIYF.

Relative to its sample, this clone is hyperexpanded. The chain employs TRBV4-2 and TRBJ1-1; a possible D gene is TRBD1 (6 bases). Per germline, CDR1 LGHNA and CDR2 YNFKEQ. This CDR3 has 16 residues. The V end lost 3 bases, the J end lost 2 bases, and 16 bases lay between the germline ends. The chain's CDR3 is CASSQASGTLNTEAFF. DNA for the CDR3: TGTGCCAGCAGCCAGGCTTCCGGGACACTTAACACTGAAGCTTTCTTT.

CDR3 nucleotides: TGTGCCAGCAGCTTAGCCGGGACTACCAACTACGAGCAGTACTTC. Translation: CASSLAGTTNYEQYF. This chain links TRBV5-4 with TRBJ2-7, with 7 bases that match TRBD2. V was pared by 2 bases and J by 3 bases, with 8 bases of the junction left unmatched. CDR1 and CDR2 from the germline V gene are SGHNT and YYREEE (reference sequence). This CDR3 has 15 residues.

This clone was observed once. The rearrangement uses TRBV2 and TRBJ2-2, with a possible D match to TRBD1 (5 bases). Trimming shortened V by 7 bases and J by 8 bases, and 14 bases separated the two germline ends. CDR1 and CDR2 from the germline V gene are SNHLY and FYNNEI. CDR3 length equals 13 residues. The CDR3 loop reads CASMGLVKGELFF. In DNA, the CDR3 is TGTGCCAGCATGGGGCTAGTGAAAGGGGAGCTGTTTTTT. Variable domain in full (rest from reference TRBV2 and TRBJ2-2): EPEVTQTPSHQVTQMGQEVILRCVPISNHLYFYWYRQILGQKVEFLVSFYNNEISEKSEIFDDQFSVERPDGSNFTLKIRSTKLEDSAMYFCASMGLVKGELFFGEGSRLTVL.

The rearrangement joins TRBV12-5 to TRBJ2-5; TRBD2 matches 9 bases. Losses at the gene ends were 7 bases for V and 4 bases for J; bases not matched to a gene: 10. CDR1 is LGHNT and CDR2 is FRNRAP in the germline V gene. The CDR3 sequence is 15 residues long. DNA for the CDR3: TGTGCTAGTGCGGATTCACGACTAGCGGTAGAGACCCAGTACTTC. Amino acid sequence: CASADSRLAVETQYF.

This chain connects TRBV7-3 to TRBJ2-3, with TRBD2 matching 15 bases. Germline assignment: CDR1 SGHTA and CDR2 FQGTGA. V was clipped by 5 bases and J by 0 bases; unmatched bases: 3. This CDR3 has 17 amino acids. The CDR3 region is CASSAGTSGGSTDTQYF. The CDR3 DNA reads TGTGCCAGCAGCGCGGGGACTAGCGGGGGGAGCACAGATACGCAGTATTTT.

This chain connects TRBV14 to TRBJ1-1; D call uncertain. Trimming took off 1 base at V and 5 bases at J, with 5 bases between the two ends. This CDR3 is 12 amino acids long. Germline V gene lookup returns CDR1 SGHDN and CDR2 FVKESK. DNA for the CDR3: TGTGCCAGCAGCCAAGTTTCGACTGAAGCTTTCTTT. This sequence encodes CASSQVSTEAFF.

The J gene is TRBJ1-6, the V gene TRBV7-9, with D perhaps TRBD1 (6 bases). Germline V gene data show CDR1 as SEHNR and CDR2 as FQNEAQ (reference sequence). The V end was cut by 8 bases, the J end by 1 base, with 9 bases between. This CDR3 contains 14 residues. The CDR3 bases are TGTGCCAGCGGTAGGGGGTCCTATAATTCACCCCTCCACTTT. Amino acid sequence: CASGRGSYNSPLHF.

The chain carries TRBV5-1 and TRBJ2-2; the D gene is possibly TRBD2 (6 bases). There are 14 residues in the CDR3. Trimming removed 6 bases at V and 2 bases at J, with 11 bases between. Germline V CDR1 and CDR2: SGHRS, YFSETQ. As DNA, the CDR3 is TGCGCCAGCACCCGGGACTCCAACACCGGGGAGCTGTTTTTT. Translation: CASTRDSNTGELFF.